The 9 T cell receptor beta chains listed next were all sequenced from one sample in a study of shared clonotypes between healthy human individuals. The data were produced by immunoSEQ multiplex PCR, yet TCRdb's version contains in-frame clones alone and is incomplete. The table includes over 400,000 clones, about 78% detected once. The sequenced sample was PBMCs. These receptor sequences come from a woman in her forties in good health. Some clones in this sample may be carry-over from other donors' samples.

The chain has TRBV5-1 and TRBJ2-7, with TRBD1 identical over 8 bases. The germline V gene encodes CDR1 SGHRS and CDR2 YFSETQ. This CDR3 is 15 amino acids long. V lost 4 bases and J lost 3; bases outside the gene matches: 9. The CDR3 protein is CASSPGTGPGYEQYF. CDR3 coding DNA: TGCGCCAGCAGCCCAGGGACAGGCCCGGGCTACGAGCAGTACTTC.

The chain joins TRBV21-1 to TRBJ1-1. TRBV21-1 is a listed pseudogene. The CDR3 loop spans 10 amino acids. The CDR3 reads CASPVGLAFF. CDR3 DNA: TGTGCCAGCCCAGTGGGGTTAGCTTTCTTT.

The chain recombines TRBV28 with TRBJ1-3, with D perhaps TRBD1 (6 bases). The CDR3 length is 14 residues. Per the germline V gene, CDR1 is MDHEN and CDR2 is SYDVKM. The V end was cut by 6 bases, the J end by 4 bases, with 13 bases between. The CDR3 sequence: CASRRGLDGNTIYF. The CDR3 DNA reads as TGTGCCAGCAGGCGGGGGCTGGACGGAAACACCATATATTTT.

This clone has a count of ten or more. The rearrangement uses TRBV7-3 and TRBJ2-1; possibly TRBD2 for D (5 bases). Per germline, CDR1 SGHTA and CDR2 FQGTGA. Between the trimmed V and J ends, which lost 4 bases and 8 bases, there was a span of 15 bases. This CDR3 is 14 amino acids long. The CDR3 nucleotides read TGTGCCAGCAGCTCCCTCCGGGGTAGTGATGAGCAGTTCTTC. Translating it yields CASSSLRGSDEQFF.

The chain links TRBV28 to TRBJ1-5, with 7 bases lining up with TRBD1. The ends lost 10 bases at V and 1 base at J; junction bases unmatched: 10. The CDR3 has 15 residues. Germline V gene lookup returns CDR1 MDHEN and CDR2 SYDVKM. CDR3 in DNA: TGTGCCACCAGACAGGGTTTAGGGAGCAATCAGCCCCAGCATTTT. This sequence encodes CATRQGLGSNQPQHF.

The chain carries TRBV13 and TRBJ1-1; D is perhaps TRBD1 (5 bases). The germline gives CDR1 PRHDT, CDR2 FYEKMQ (reference sequence). The V end was cut by 6 bases, the J end by 1 base, with 15 bases between. This CDR3 has 15 residues. This chain's CDR3 is CASSLPPGQNTEAFF. The DNA for the CDR3 is TGTGCCAGCAGTTTACCCCCTGGACAGAACACTGAAGCTTTCTTT.

This chain connects TRBV2 to TRBJ2-7; D is uncertain. Germline V lookup: CDR1 SNHLY, CDR2 FYNNEI. The CDR3 has 11 residues. Trimming shortened V by 6 bases and J by 1 base, and 4 bases separated the two germline ends. This CDR3 reads CASRSSYEQYF. CDR3 sequence (DNA): TGTGCCAGCAGATCTTCCTACGAGCAGTACTTC.

This sequence joins TRBV28 and TRBJ1-1; D might be TRBD1 (6 bases). Between the trimmed V and J ends, which lost 2 bases and 8 bases, there was a span of 21 bases. The CDR3 is made up of 16 amino acids. Looked up from germline, CDR1 is MDHEN and CDR2 is SYDVKM. The CDR3 is CASSLTGRGPNREAFF. The CDR3 nucleotides read TGTGCCAGCAGTTTAACGGGCAGGGGCCCTAACCGCGAAGCTTTCTTT.

This clone was picked up a small number of times. This CDR3 is CASSLSSGDTQYF. The CDR3 DNA sequence: TGTGCCAGCAGTTTAAGTAGCGGGGATACGCAGTATTTT. The chain has TRBV27 and TRBJ2-3, with 7 bases identical to TRBD2. The V and J ends lost 2 bases and 6 bases, in that order; junction bases with no gene match: 2. This CDR3 has 13 residues. Germline V gene data show CDR1 as MNHEY and CDR2 as SMNVEV (reference sequence).